These 21 T cell receptor beta chains share one sample of origin, sequenced in a study of Graves' ophthalmopathy and Graves' hyperthyroidism. The TCR beta CDR3 regions underwent amplification from RNA transcripts. The library came from an HTBI-primed first-round RT-PCR and a second-round multiplex PCR. TCRdb used MiXCR to reprocess the multiplex PCR reads, holding one entry per CDR3 protein. The sample contains about 660,000 distinct CDR3 sequences, more than 40% of which appear only once. Sequencing was performed on peripheral blood. The receptors stem from an adult man with Graves' ophthalmopathy.

The chain carries TRBV12-5 and TRBJ2-2; D gene uncertain. The CDR3 covers 15 residues. The V end lost 3 bases, the J end lost 4 bases, and 12 bases lay between the germline ends. Germline CDR1 and CDR2: LGHNT and FRNRAP. For the CDR3, the DNA is TGTGCTAGTGGTTTCTTTGTAGATCGCACCGGGGAGCTGTTTTTT. Translating it yields CASGFFVDRTGELFF.

This clonotype has a count of ten or more. The chain uses TRBV7-9 and TRBJ2-7; 12 bases fit TRBD1. V dropped 6 bases and J dropped 7; count of bases not matched to a gene: 7. This CDR3 is 14 amino acids long. Germline assignment: CDR1 SEHNR and CDR2 FQNEAQ (reference sequence). CDR3 sequence reads: CASSSGQGAREQYF. In nucleotides, the CDR3 is TGTGCCAGCAGTTCGGGACAGGGGGCACGAGAGCAGTACTTC.

The rearrangement uses TRBV11-1 and TRBJ1-5; possibly TRBD1 for D (5 bases). CDR1 and CDR2 from the germline V gene are SGHAT and FQDESV (reference sequence). The CDR3 spans 14 residues. V was trimmed by 1 base and J by 14 bases, leaving 18 bases between them. The CDR3 spells CASSLVRGTSGEHF. The CDR3 region has the DNA TGTGCCAGCAGCTTAGTGCGGGGGACTAGCGGTGAGCATTTT. Based on the CDR3 plus reference TRBV11-1 and TRBJ1-5, the full variable domain is EAEVAQSPRYKITEKSQAVAFWCDPISGHATLYWYRQILGQGPELLVQFQDESVVDDSQLPKDRFSAERLKGVDSTLKIQPAELGDSAMYLCASSLVRGTSGEHFGDGTRLSIL.

CDR3: CASSPRGTAPNQPQHF. CDR3 coding DNA: TGTGCCAGCAGTCCCCGGGGGACTGCCCCCAATCAGCCCCAGCATTTT. The chain is built from TRBV12-3 or TRBV12-4 and TRBJ1-5; TRBD1 is a possible D gene (5 bases). There are 16 residues in the CDR3. Deletions cut 5 bases from V and 3 bases from J, with 17 bases between.

The V call is TRBV7-3, the J call TRBJ1-1, with TRBD1 matching over 8 bases. Germline V gene lookup returns CDR1 SGHTA and CDR2 FQGTGA. This CDR3 is built from 15 residues. Trimming took 5 bases from V and 5 from J; bases not matched to a gene: 10. CDR3 residues: CASSHGQGKETEAFF. As DNA, the CDR3 is TGTGCCAGCAGCCACGGACAGGGCAAGGAGACTGAAGCTTTCTTT.

The chain has TRBV15 and TRBJ1-1; no firm D call. The V and J ends lost 0 bases and 14 bases respectively, with 10 bases between them. This CDR3 contains 11 residues. Germline assignment: CDR1 LNHNV and CDR2 YYDKDF (reference sequence). The CDR3, as DNA: TGTGCCACCAGCAGAGATAAAGGCGCATTCTTT. Amino acid sequence: CATSRDKGAFF.

The table lists this clonotype with a count of one. The V and J genes are TRBV7-2 and TRBJ1-6; D is unresolved. This CDR3 region has 16 residues. Deletions cut 6 bases from V and 7 bases from J, with 19 bases between. Germline V gives CDR1 SGHTA, CDR2 FQGNSA. The CDR3 nucleotides are TGTGCCAGCAGGCGACCAATGAACAGTTGGAATTCACCCCTCCACTTT. It encodes CASRRPMNSWNSPLHF.

The chain is built from TRBV7-9 and TRBJ2-5, with 7 bases aligning to TRBD1. Germline-derived CDR1 and CDR2 are SEHNR and FQNEAQ (reference sequence). The CDR3 covers 13 residues. V dropped 5 bases and J dropped 5; count of bases not matched to a gene: 5. The CDR3 reads CASSPPTGETQYF. The CDR3 DNA is TGTGCCAGCAGCCCCCCGACAGGGGAGACCCAGTACTTC.

This clonotype was detected many times. This chain uses TRBV7-9 with TRBJ2-7; 9 bases map to TRBD2. Trimming cost V 5 bases and J 0 bases; bases outside gene matches: 2. This CDR3 spans 14 amino acids. Germline V gene data show CDR1 as SEHNR and CDR2 as FQNEAQ (reference sequence). CDR3 coding DNA: TGTGCCAGCAGCCTTAGCGGGAGCTCCTACGAGCAGTACTTC. Amino acid sequence: CASSLSGSSYEQYF.

The chain links TRBV29-1 to TRBJ2-1; 12 nucleotides match TRBD2. V was pared by 5 bases and J by 1 base, with 6 bases of the junction left unmatched. This CDR3 is 16 amino acids long. Looked up from germline, CDR1 is SQVTM and CDR2 is ANQGSEA. CDR3: CSVTTLAGGSYNEQFF. In nucleotides, the CDR3 is TGCAGCGTTACCACCCTAGCGGGAGGGTCCTACAATGAGCAGTTCTTC.

This clonotype has at least ten counts. The chain combines TRBV19 with TRBJ1-1; TRBD1 might be the D (6 bases). Germline V lookup: CDR1 LNHDA, CDR2 SQIVND (reference sequence). Trimming shortened V by 7 bases and J by 10 bases, and 19 bases separated the two germline ends. The CDR3 length is 13 residues. This CDR3 reads CASNDRWGIVAFF. The CDR3 DNA follows: TGTGCCAGTAACGACAGGTGGGGAATTGTAGCTTTCTTT.

This clonotype was counted at least ten times. For the CDR3, the DNA is TGTGCCAGTAGTATAGACAGTCTACTCAGGGGTGAAAAACTGTTTTTT. Translating it yields CASSIDSLLRGEKLFF. The chain links TRBV19 to TRBJ1-4, with a weak D call TRBD1 (6 bases). The CDR3 is 16 amino acids. The germline gives CDR1 LNHDA, CDR2 SQIVND (reference sequence). The germline V and J ends were trimmed by 0 bases and 7 bases, with 15 bases remaining between them.

Concerning this clonotype: A clone one base away is much larger, so this may be a read error. This chain connects TRBV24-1 to TRBJ2-5, with TRBD2 matching over 8 bases. V shed 6 bases, J shed 4 bases, and the junction held 9 bases outside the gene matches. In germline, CDR1 is KGHDR, CDR2 SFDVKD. This CDR3 comprises 15 residues. The CDR3, as DNA: TGTGCCACCAGTCACGGGTCGGGAGGGTCAGAGACCCAGTACTTC. It specifies CATSHGSGGSETQYF.

Many counts were recorded for this clonotype. The rearrangement links TRBV29-1 to TRBJ2-7; 8 bases match TRBD1. After removal of 4 bases from V and 7 bases from J, the junction contained 9 bases not matched to a gene. The length of the CDR3 is 13 residues. The germline V gene has CDR1 SQVTM and CDR2 ANQGSEA. The CDR3 here is CSVVRGLLGEQYF. The CDR3 nucleotides read TGCAGCGTTGTCAGGGGGCTCCTGGGGGAGCAGTACTTC.

The table lists this clonotype with a few counts. This rearrangement joins TRBV28 to TRBJ1-5; unclear D gene. Per germline, CDR1 MDHEN and CDR2 SYDVKM. This CDR3 has 14 residues. V shed 2 bases and J shed 3 bases, with 8 bases lying between them. CDR3 DNA sequence: TGTGCCAGCAGTTTAGACGGTAACAATCAGCCCCAGCATTTT. Translation: CASSLDGNNQPQHF. Variable domain in full (rest from reference TRBV28 and TRBJ1-5): DVKVTQSSRYLVKRTGEKVFLECVQDMDHENMFWYRQDPGLGLRLIYFSYDVKMKEKGDIPEGYSVSREKKERFSLILESASTNQTSMYLCASSLDGNNQPQHFGDGTRLSIL.

This clonotype was seen repeatedly, ten times or more. The chain employs TRBV19 and TRBJ1-1; D is uncertain. The V end lost 4 bases, the J end lost 3 bases, and 12 bases lay between the germline ends. The CDR3 sequence is 14 residues long. CDR1 and CDR2 (germline): LNHDA, SQIVND (reference sequence). The CDR3 nucleotides read TGTGCCAGTAGTACAGGATACGGGGACACTGAAGCTTTCTTT. Translation: CASSTGYGDTEAFF.

The chain carries TRBV6-1 and TRBJ2-7; perhaps TRBD1 as D (6 bases). Trimming left V 5 bases short and J 7 bases short, with 18 bases between. Germline values: CDR1 MNHNS, CDR2 SASEGT. This CDR3 spans 14 amino acids. CDR3 sequence reads: CASSYQKDSQEQYF. CDR3 DNA: TGTGCCAGCAGTTATCAAAAGGACAGTCAGGAGCAGTACTTC.

The rearrangement links TRBV7-2 to TRBJ2-2; D might be TRBD1 (5 bases). Germline V lookup: CDR1 SGHTA, CDR2 FQGNSA. This CDR3 spans 13 amino acids. V was pared by 5 bases and J by 8 bases, with 12 bases between. CDR3 coding DNA: TGTGCCAGCAGCATAAGCTGGACAGGGGAGCTGTTTTTT. It specifies CASSISWTGELFF. The whole variable domain, remainder taken from reference TRBV7-2 and TRBJ2-2, is GAGVSQSPSNKVTEKGKDVELRCDPISGHTALYWYRQSLGQGLEFLIYFQGNSAPDKSGLPSDRFSAERTGGSVSTLTIQRTQQEDSAVYLCASSISWTGELFFGEGSRLTVL.

A note on this clonotype: This may arise from a read error, as a much more abundant clone is one base away. The V gene is TRBV7-8, the J gene TRBJ2-7; 8 nucleotides align to TRBD2. Germline V lookup: CDR1 SGHVS, CDR2 FQNEAQ. The length of the CDR3 is 14 residues. Trimming cost V 5 bases and J 6 bases; bases outside gene matches: 9. The CDR3 here is CASSPPGLVPEQYF. The CDR3 DNA sequence: TGTGCCAGCAGCCCGCCGGGACTAGTGCCCGAGCAGTACTTC.

As regards this clonotype: At one of its ends the junction is not consistent with the germline gene, which may arise from a read error. The rearrangement links TRBV7-2 to TRBJ1-5; 7 bases line up with TRBD1. Germline loops: CDR1 SGHTA, CDR2 FQGNSA. This CDR3 is built from 15 residues. The CDR3 loop reads CSSTHTGDINQPQHF. CDR3 bases: TGTTCCAGCACGCACACAGGGGATATCAATCAGCCCCAGCATTTT.

Remarks on this clonotype: Mismatch with germline at one junction end may stem from a read error. The rearrangement uses TRBV25-1 and TRBJ1-2; D remains ambiguous. Germline values: CDR1 MGHDK, CDR2 SYGVNS. The CDR3 has 12 amino acids. The CDR3 DNA follows: TGTGCCAGCAGCCAGGAAGTGCATGGCTACGCCTTC. Residues: CASSQEVHGYAF.